This TCR beta chain originates from a study of shared clonotypes between healthy human individuals. CDR1 and CDR2 (germline): WNHNN, SYGVQD (reference sequence). Trimming cost V 4 bases and J 5 bases, with 11 bases left between them. This CDR3 is built from 13 residues. Authors' analysis steps: As immunoSEQ supplied junction-only sequences (without quality scores), filtering differed. The table came from immunoSEQ multiplex PCR; TCRdb's copy has only in-frame clones and leaves some out. D and trimming come from the DNA, and the V and J calls and clone size come from that table. The sample carries 490,000 or so clones, about 80% recorded once. This clone has just one count.

The material sequenced was PBMCs. The rearrangement uses TRBV10-1 and TRBJ1-1; a weak D match, TRBD1 (5 bases). This clonotype originated in a woman aged 40 to 50 in good health. Some clones in this sample may be carry-over from other donors' samples. CDR3 amino acids: CASSGTRGTEAFF. The CDR3 nucleotides are TGCGCCAGCAGTGGAACACGGGGGACTGAAGCTTTCTTT.